This section outlines one TCR beta chain sequence together with its context. What it binds is unknown. Under the authors' procedure: Filtering differed for immunoSEQ, which gave only junction sequences without quality scores. Here immunoSEQ multiplex PCR was the method, and the copy in TCRdb shows in-frame clones only, minus some. That table furnishes V, J and clone size, whereas the DNA furnished D and trimming. This table has millions of clones, around 93% appearing once. The data were taken from a study of shared clonotypes between healthy human individuals. General study results and limits: Large sequencing depth failed to make sorted-subset sequencing complete, rarefaction showed. The study generally estimated greater richness for naive than memory subsets.

CD45RO negativity and positive selection for CCR7 defined naive CD8 cells, a population that excluded terminally differentiated effector memory CD45RA+ cells. The ends lost 8 bases at V and 2 bases at J; junction bases unmatched: 7. The CDR3 runs 15 residues. CDR1 is MNHEY and CDR2 is SMNVEV in the germline V gene (reference sequence). The sample consisted of naive CD8+ T cells from PBMCs. The rearrangement uses TRBV27 and TRBJ2-3; 10 bases line up with TRBD2. This receptor was obtained from a man aged 18 to 30 in good health. Some clones in this sample may be carry-over from other donors' samples. CDR3 in amino acids: CASSRTSGLTDTQYF. The DNA for the CDR3 is TGTGCCAGCTCAAGGACTAGCGGCCTCACAGATACGCAGTATTTT.